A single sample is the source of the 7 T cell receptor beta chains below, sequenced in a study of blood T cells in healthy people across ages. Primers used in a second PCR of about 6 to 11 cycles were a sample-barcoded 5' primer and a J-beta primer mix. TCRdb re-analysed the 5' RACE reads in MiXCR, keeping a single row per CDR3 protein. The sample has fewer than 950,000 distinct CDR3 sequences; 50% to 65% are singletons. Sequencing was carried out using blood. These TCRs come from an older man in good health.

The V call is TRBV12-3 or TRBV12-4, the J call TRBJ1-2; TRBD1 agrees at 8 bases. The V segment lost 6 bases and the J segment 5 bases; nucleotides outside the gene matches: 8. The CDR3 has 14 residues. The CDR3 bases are TGTGCCAGCAGCCCAGGGGGCGAGAGGTATGGCTACACCTTC. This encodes CASSPGGERYGYTF.

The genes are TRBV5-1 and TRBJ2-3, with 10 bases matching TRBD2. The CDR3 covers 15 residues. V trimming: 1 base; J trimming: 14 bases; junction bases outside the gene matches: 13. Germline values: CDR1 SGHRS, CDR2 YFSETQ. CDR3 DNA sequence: TGCGCCAGCAGCTTGTCTAGCGGGAGTGGGAGAGACGCGTATTTT. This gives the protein CASSLSSGSGRDAYF.

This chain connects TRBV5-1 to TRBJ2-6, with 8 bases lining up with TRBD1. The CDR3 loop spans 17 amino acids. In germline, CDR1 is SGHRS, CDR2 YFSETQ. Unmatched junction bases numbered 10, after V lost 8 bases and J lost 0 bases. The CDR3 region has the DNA TGCGCCAGTAACCCCGGGACAGGCCCCTCTGGGGCCAACGTCCTGACTTTC. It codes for CASNPGTGPSGANVLTF.

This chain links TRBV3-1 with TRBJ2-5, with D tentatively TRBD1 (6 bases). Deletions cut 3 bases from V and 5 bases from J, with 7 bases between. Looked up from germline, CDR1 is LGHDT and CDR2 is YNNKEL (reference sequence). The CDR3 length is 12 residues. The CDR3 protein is CASSQDSETQYF. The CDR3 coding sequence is TGTGCCAGCAGCCAGGACAGTGAGACCCAGTACTTC.

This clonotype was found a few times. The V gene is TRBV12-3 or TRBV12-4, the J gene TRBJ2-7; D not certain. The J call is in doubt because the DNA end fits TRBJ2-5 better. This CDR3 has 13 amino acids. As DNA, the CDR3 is TGTGCCAGCAGTCCTTCAGGCGAAGAGACCCAGTACTTC. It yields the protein CASSPSGEETQYF.

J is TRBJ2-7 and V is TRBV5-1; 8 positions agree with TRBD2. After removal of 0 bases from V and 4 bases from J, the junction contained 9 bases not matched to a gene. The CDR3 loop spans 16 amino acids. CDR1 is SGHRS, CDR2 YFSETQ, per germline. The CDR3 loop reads CASSLVSGGVGYEQYF. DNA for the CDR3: TGCGCCAGCAGCTTGGTCAGCGGGGGCGTAGGGTACGAGCAGTACTTC.

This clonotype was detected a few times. The CDR3 nucleotides read TGCAGCACCAACCGGGGTCCTAACTATGGCTACACCTTC. This gives the protein CSTNRGPNYGYTF. V is TRBV29-1 and J is TRBJ1-2; D ambiguous. The CDR3 loop spans 13 amino acids. V lost 8 bases and J 0 bases, leaving 13 bases between the germline ends. Germline lookup yields CDR1 SQVTM and CDR2 ANQGSEA. Together with reference TRBV29-1 and TRBJ1-2, the CDR3 gives the full variable domain: SAVISQKPSRDICQRGTSLTIQCQVDSQVTMMFWYRQQPGQSLTLIATANQGSEATYESGFVIDKFPISRPNLTFSTLTVSNMSPEDSSIYLCSTNRGPNYGYTFGSGTRLTVV.